This T cell receptor beta chain was captured by sequencing in a study of cytomegalovirus exposure and HLA in healthy donors. The PCR had 60 Vbeta and 13 Jbeta primers. Profiling relied on immunoSEQ multiplex PCR, and the TCRdb table lists in-frame clones only, not all of them. The sample has roughly 130,000 clones; around 78% are singletons. The length of the CDR3 is 17 residues. Germline CDR1 reads ENHRY; CDR2 reads SYGVKD. V shed 0 bases, J shed 5 bases, and the junction held 7 bases outside the gene matches. The receptor's source is a woman in her forties or fifties in good health and CMV-seronegative. The J gene is TRBJ1-4, the V gene TRBV10-3; the match to TRBD1 covers 9 bases. Sequenced: PBMCs. Here the CDR3 reads CAISESRKGTGNEKLFF. The CDR3 nucleotides are TGTGCCATCAGTGAGTCAAGAAAGGGGACAGGGAATGAAAAACTGTTTTTT.